Presented here are 4 T cell receptor beta chains from one specimen sequenced in a study of PD-L1 blockade in urothelial cancer. Some clones are missing from TCRdb's copy, which holds only in-frame ones; the method was immunoSEQ multiplex PCR. Among just over 50,000 clones, approximately 84% were seen once, and the ten largest hold more than 15%. Source: PBMCs, taken around atezolizumab (anti-PD-L1) treatment. These receptors were obtained from a man in his 60s with urothelial cancer.

Only a few counts were recorded for this clone. This sequence joins TRBV18 and TRBJ1-2; D gene ambiguous. Germline V gene data show CDR1 as KGHSH and CDR2 as LQKENI. CDR3 length: 14 amino acids. The V gene lost 2 bases and the J gene lost 0 bases, with 7 bases spanning the gap. As DNA, the CDR3 is TGTGCCAGCTCACCAGAGAGAGCTAACTATGGCTACACCTTC. Amino acid sequence: CASSPERANYGYTF.

The J gene is TRBJ1-5, the V gene TRBV5-5; D not certain. The CDR3 contains 13 residues. CDR1 SGHKS and CDR2 YYEKEE come from the germline V gene (reference sequence). V lost 2 bases, J lost 5 bases, and 8 bases lay in between. CDR3 loop: CASSFEFDQPQHF. In DNA, the CDR3 is TGTGCCAGCAGCTTCGAGTTTGATCAGCCCCAGCATTTT.

CDR3 DNA: TGTGCCAGCAGTTCCGACCGGGACATTCAGTACTTC. Translating gives CASSSDRDIQYF. This sequence joins TRBV6-5 and TRBJ2-4; no clear D. This CDR3 has 12 amino acids. V lost 4 bases to trimming and J lost 8 bases, with 9 bases between them. CDR1 MNHEY and CDR2 SVGAGI come from the germline V gene.

J is TRBJ2-5 and V is TRBV15; the D is unclear. Germline V gene data show CDR1 as LNHNV and CDR2 as YYDKDF (reference sequence). The V end was cut by 2 bases, the J end by 0 bases, with 4 bases between. This CDR3 has 13 amino acids. The CDR3 loop reads CATSRSNQETQYF. The CDR3 region has the DNA TGTGCCACCAGCAGATCTAACCAAGAGACCCAGTACTTC.